The 13 T cell receptor beta chains below come from one sample, sequenced in a study of metastatic and nonmetastatic thyroid tumors (dated by TCRdb to between 2020 and 2021). None of the patients had been given any treatment before thyroid surgery. The library came from PCR. Sequencer: Illumina HiSeq 4000. TCRdb redid the processing of the public reads, applying fastp at Q25 and MiXCR, and retained in-frame beta chains. This sample gives almost 70,000 clones in total; 14% of them show up just once. The biggest ten clones account for more than 6.5% of the sample. The specimen sequenced was blood. The origin of the receptors is a male donor with papillary thyroid cancer or a benign thyroid nodule (not recorded which). Some clones in this sample may be carry-over from other donors' samples.

This clone was observed many times. The CDR3 DNA sequence: TGTGCCAGCAGCGTTCTGGGACAGGCGAACACTGAAGCTTTCTTT. Translated, it gives CASSVLGQANTEAFF. This chain uses TRBV2 with TRBJ1-1; TRBD1 agrees at 8 bases. V dropped 6 bases and J dropped 1; count of bases not matched to a gene: 7. Germline loops: CDR1 SNHLY, CDR2 FYNNEI. The CDR3 is 15 residues long.

The sample holds many counts of this clone. The rearrangement links TRBV27 to TRBJ2-2; 10 bases align to TRBD2. The ends lost 6 bases at V and 6 bases at J; junction bases unmatched: 7. The germline CDR1 and CDR2 sequences are MNHEY and SMNVEV (reference sequence). The CDR3 loop spans 15 amino acids. CDR3 sequence: CASRPQREGAGELFF. In DNA form, the CDR3 reads TGTGCCAGCAGACCCCAGCGGGAGGGGGCCGGGGAGCTGTTTTTT.

This clone was found once. The chain has TRBV7-3 and TRBJ2-7; a possible D gene is TRBD2 (6 bases). Matching the DNA end better, TRBJ2-5 makes the J call doubtful. Germline V gene sequence: CDR1 SGHTA, CDR2 FQGTGA. The CDR3 runs 16 residues. CDR3 nucleotide sequence: TGTGCCAGCAGCTCGCCGCATCGGGAGATCCAAGAGACCCAGTACTTC. Its protein product is CASSSPHREIQETQYF.

This clone was seen repeatedly, ten times or more. The chain is built from TRBV14 and TRBJ2-1, with D tentatively TRBD1 (6 bases). This CDR3 is 15 amino acids long. Germline V lookup: CDR1 SGHDN, CDR2 FVKESK. Deletions cut 0 bases from V and 3 bases from J, with 9 bases between. The CDR3 DNA reads as TGTGCCAGCAGCCAAGATCGGACAGTCTACAATGAGCAGTTCTTC. Translated, it gives CASSQDRTVYNEQFF.

This clone showed up many times. The chain links TRBV6-1 to TRBJ1-3; unclear D gene. The CDR3 consists of 13 residues. V was trimmed by 6 bases and J by 0 bases, leaving 6 bases between them. Germline lookup yields CDR1 MNHNS and CDR2 SASEGT. The CDR3 DNA reads TGTGCCAGCAGCCGGTCCTCTGGAAACACCATATATTTT. The encoded protein is CASSRSSGNTIYF.

This clone was seen many times. The V gene is TRBV4-1, the J gene TRBJ2-4; 10 nucleotides align to TRBD2. The trim removed 1 base at V and 6 bases at J, leaving 9 bases unmatched. This CDR3 contains 17 residues. Germline lookup yields CDR1 MGHRA and CDR2 YSYEKL. The CDR3 reads CASSQGPAGGRGNIQYF. The DNA of the CDR3 is TGCGCCAGCAGCCAAGGGCCAGCGGGAGGGCGTGGAAACATTCAGTACTTC.

This clone was picked up many times. The chain uses TRBV9 and TRBJ2-6; D tentatively reads TRBD1 or TRBD2 (5 bases each). V lost 3 bases to trimming and J lost 4 bases, with 17 bases between them. The length of the CDR3 is 17 residues. Germline V gene lookup returns CDR1 SGDLS and CDR2 YYNGEE. The CDR3 sequence is CASSERDWGSGANVLTF. As DNA, the CDR3 is TGTGCCAGCAGCGAGAGGGATTGGGGCTCCGGGGCCAACGTCCTGACTTTC. Looking up the rest from reference TRBV9 and TRBJ2-6 gives the full variable domain: DSGVTQTPKHLITATGQRVTLRCSPRSGDLSVYWYQQSLDQGLQFLIQYYNGEERAKGNILERFSAQQFPDLHSELNLSSLELGDSALYFCASSERDWGSGANVLTFGAGSRLTVL.

In the case of this clone: Since a much larger clone is just one base distant, this may be a read error. Distinct nucleotide sequences in the sample also encode this CDR3. This chain joins TRBV7-6 and TRBJ2-1, with 9 bases fitting TRBD2. Germline V lookup: CDR1 SGHVS, CDR2 FNYEAQ. V gave up 5 bases and J gave up 11 bases; unmatched junction bases: 16. CDR3 length equals 16 residues. The CDR3 DNA sequence: TGTGCCAGCAGCAAACTTAGCGGGAGTCAGGTGGCTAAGCAGTTCTTC. This gives the protein CASSKLSGSQVAKQFF. The full variable domain, with the rest looked up from reference TRBV7-6 and TRBJ2-1, is GAGVSQSPRYKVTKRGQDVALRCDPISGHVSLYWYRQALGQGPEFLTYFNYEAQQDKSGLPNDRFSAERPEGSISTLTIQRTEQRDSAMYRCASSKLSGSQVAKQFFGPGTRLTVL.

This clone has at least ten counts. The chain combines TRBV2 with TRBJ2-7, with TRBD1 matching 10 bases. The trim removed 6 bases at V and 2 bases at J, leaving 7 bases unmatched. Germline CDR1 SNHLY, CDR2 FYNNEI. CDR3 length equals 15 residues. CDR3: CASRGDRGRPYEQYF. The CDR3 DNA follows: TGTGCCAGCAGAGGGGACAGGGGCAGGCCCTACGAGCAGTACTTC.

The chain is built from TRBV7-3 and TRBJ1-6; D is uncertain. Trimming took off 6 bases at V and 6 bases at J, with 9 bases between the two ends. Per the germline V gene, CDR1 is SGHTA and CDR2 is FQGTGA. This CDR3 contains 13 residues. The CDR3 loop is CASRHSLNSPLHF. CDR3 nucleotide sequence: TGTGCCAGCAGACATTCCCTTAATTCACCCCTCCACTTT. The full variable domain, completed using reference TRBV7-3 and TRBJ1-6, is GAGVSQTPSNKVTEKGKYVELRCDPISGHTALYWYRQSLGQGPEFLIYFQGTGAADDSGLPNDRFFAVRPEGSVSTLKIQRTERGDSAVYLCASRHSLNSPLHFGNGTRLTVT.

This clone was seen ten or more times. The rearrangement joins TRBV6-2 or TRBV6-3 to TRBJ2-7; D is undetermined. This CDR3 is 13 amino acids long. Per germline, CDR1 MNHEY and CDR2 SVGEGT. Trimming removed 2 bases at V and 2 bases at J, with 7 bases between. CDR3 sequence (DNA): TGTGCCAGCAGTTACGGTGCTACCTACGAGCAGTACTTC. Residues: CASSYGATYEQYF.

This clone was found many times. The chain employs TRBV3-1 and TRBJ2-3; the match to TRBD1 covers 7 bases. Unmatched junction bases numbered 2, after V lost 4 bases and J lost 4 bases. The CDR3 has 13 residues. The germline CDR1 and CDR2 sequences are LGHDT and YNNKEL (reference sequence). The CDR3 is CASSLGGPDTQYF. The CDR3 nucleotides read TGTGCCAGCAGCCTAGGGGGCCCAGATACGCAGTATTTT.

There are many counts of this clone. The gene calls are TRBV12-3 or TRBV12-4 and TRBJ2-2, with D possibly TRBD1 on 5 matching bases. V dropped 4 bases and J dropped 8 bases, with 20 bases sitting between them. The CDR3 is made up of 16 amino acids. CDR3 region: CASSSTDTRFMGELFF. In DNA form, the CDR3 reads TGTGCCAGCAGTTCGACGGACACTCGATTCATGGGGGAGCTGTTTTTT.